Below, 29 T cell receptor beta chains from the same sample are listed, as sequenced in a study of T cell repertoires in aging, cancer and after chemotherapy. A mixed TRB-A/B primer pool amplified rearranged TRB by multiplex touch-down PCR. TCRdb reprocessed the multiplex PCR reads via MiXCR and lists one record per CDR3 protein. The sample carries about 4,200 distinct CDR3 sequences, about 30% recorded once. The template was genomic DNA from peripheral blood, not RNA. Sequenced input: blood. Source of these receptors: a human donor with a blood cancer.

The chain carries TRBV19 and TRBJ1-1; the D gene is possibly TRBD1 (6 bases). The V gene lost 9 bases and the J gene lost 1 base, with 18 bases spanning the gap. The CDR3 covers 15 residues. Germline CDR1 is LNHDA and CDR2 is SQIVND (reference sequence). In DNA, the CDR3 is TGTGCCAGCATTACTAATCCAGGGGCGAACACTGAAGCTTTCTTT. Translated: CASITNPGANTEAFF. The full variable domain, completed using reference TRBV19 and TRBJ1-1, is DGGITQSPKYLFRKEGQNVTLSCEQNLNHDAMYWYRQDPGQGLRLIYYSQIVNDFQKGDIAEGYSVSREKKESFPLTVTSAQKNPTAFYLCASITNPGANTEAFFGQGTRLTVV.

To note about this clonotype: A much bigger clone sits one base away, suggesting this may be a read error. The rearrangement links TRBV5-1 to TRBJ2-3, with 7 bases fitting TRBD2. In germline, CDR1 is SGHRS, CDR2 YFSETQ. The CDR3 runs 15 residues. V was clipped by 4 bases and J by 3 bases; unmatched bases: 8. CDR3 in amino acids: CASSPGLDRTDTQYF. The DNA of the CDR3 is TGCGCCAGCAGCCCCGGACTAGATAGAACAGATACGCAGTATTTT.

The V gene is TRBV21-1, the J gene TRBJ2-2; the tabulated D call, TRBD1, remains unverified against the DNA. TRBV21-1 is a pseudogene locus. The CDR3 is made up of 18 amino acids. Here the CDR3 DNA reads TGTGCCAGCAGCAAAGTGGAAAGGACAGGGGAAAACACCGGGGAGCTGTTTTTT. Protein: CASSKVERTGENTGELFF.

The chain links TRBV7-9 to TRBJ1-4, with unresolved D. Germline assignment: CDR1 SEHNR and CDR2 FQNEAQ (reference sequence). V was trimmed by 1 base and J by 4 bases, leaving 10 bases between them. This CDR3 region has 15 residues. The CDR3 DNA reads as TGTGCCAGCAGCTTAGAAGGAGGGCATAATGAAAAACTGTTTTTT. This codes for CASSLEGGHNEKLFF.

The chain is built from TRBV7-6 and TRBJ2-1; 7 positions match TRBD1. The CDR3 loop spans 13 amino acids. Germline V gene data show CDR1 as SGHVS and CDR2 as FNYEAQ. Trimming removed 5 bases from V and 8 bases from J; junction bases left unmatched: 6. In DNA form, the CDR3 reads TGTGCCAGCAGCCAGACAGGGAATGATGAGCAGTTCTTC. Residues: CASSQTGNDEQFF.

In its sample, this clonotype was seen a few times. The chain links TRBV5-1 to TRBJ2-6, with TRBD2 matching over 7 bases. V shed 3 bases, J shed 2 bases, and the junction held 5 bases outside the gene matches. Per the germline V gene, CDR1 is SGHRS and CDR2 is YFSETQ. CDR3 size: 16 residues. DNA of the CDR3: TGCGCCAGCAGCTGGGGGGGTTCGGCTGGGGCCAACGTCCTGACTTTC. Translating gives CASSWGGSAGANVLTF. The whole variable domain, remainder taken from reference TRBV5-1 and TRBJ2-6, is KAGVTQTPRYLIKTRGQQVTLSCSPISGHRSVSWYQQTPGQGLQFLFEYFSETQRNKGNFPGRFSGRQFSNSRSEMNVSTLELGDSALYLCASSWGGSAGANVLTFGAGSRLTVL.

This clonotype is deemed medium-sized. The V call is TRBV6-2 or TRBV6-3, the J call TRBJ2-1; D perhaps matches TRBD1 (6 bases). Trimming shortened V by 6 bases and J by 12 bases, and 12 bases separated the two germline ends. This CDR3 has 11 residues. Germline V gives CDR1 MNHEY, CDR2 SVGEGT. CDR3 in amino acids: CASSQQGAQFF. The CDR3 nucleotides are TGTGCCAGCAGCCAACAGGGAGCGCAGTTCTTC.

By share of the sample, this clonotype is medium-sized. The genes are TRBV5-6 and TRBJ2-1; 7 bases are a match to TRBD1. The CDR3 spans 15 residues. V was clipped by 0 bases and J by 5 bases; unmatched bases: 5. Germline V gene data show CDR1 as SGHDT and CDR2 as YYEEEE. CDR3 nucleotides: TGTGCCAGCAGCTTGGAGGGACAGTGGGACAATGAGCAGTTCTTC. It is translated as CASSLEGQWDNEQFF.

This clonotype was counted a few times. The chain joins TRBV19 to TRBJ2-7; the match to TRBD2 covers 8 bases. The CDR3 extends over 13 amino acids. Germline CDR1 and CDR2: LNHDA and SQIVND (reference sequence). Losses at the gene ends were 5 bases for V and 4 bases for J; bases not matched to a gene: 4. The CDR3 DNA reads TGTGCCAGTAGTTCTGGCGGGGGGTACGAGCAGTACTTC. This codes for CASSSGGGYEQYF.

This clonotype was seen more than once but under ten times. The chain couples TRBV27 to TRBJ1-2, with TRBD1 as a possible D gene (6 bases). The CDR3 is made up of 14 amino acids. Germline CDR1 reads MNHEY; CDR2 reads SMNVEV (reference sequence). Trimming cost V 3 bases and J 5 bases, with 13 bases left between them. CDR3 sequence reads: CASSLSGGDYGYTF. The CDR3 region has the DNA TGTGCCAGCAGTTTGTCGGGGGGCGATTATGGCTACACCTTC.

This clonotype showed up just a few times. The chain has TRBV18 and TRBJ1-1; D is undetermined. CDR3 length equals 15 residues. V was shortened by 2 bases and J by 3 bases, with 13 bases between the two germline ends. Germline V gene lookup returns CDR1 KGHSH and CDR2 LQKENI. DNA for the CDR3: TGTGCCAGCTCACCAGGGCCTCTTTCGGACACTGAAGCTTTCTTT. Its protein is CASSPGPLSDTEAFF.

This chain uses TRBV12-3 or TRBV12-4 with TRBJ1-5; perhaps TRBD1 as D (6 bases). CDR3 length: 13 residues. V was pared by 5 bases and J by 7 bases, with 12 bases between. The CDR3 here is CASSPGQSQPQHF. Written as DNA, the CDR3 is TGTGCCAGCAGTCCTGGACAGTCCCAGCCCCAGCATTTT.

This clonotype turned up a few times. The chain recombines TRBV19 with TRBJ2-7, with TRBD1 as a possible D gene (5 bases). The CDR3 totals 18 residues. V shed 5 bases and J shed 4 bases, with 27 bases lying between them. Germline CDR1 is LNHDA and CDR2 is SQIVND (reference sequence). The CDR3, as DNA: TGTGCCAGTAGTCCCCAAGGGCTTGGGGCCGCCGAGAGGTACGAGCAGTACTTC. This codes for CASSPQGLGAAERYEQYF.

Within the sample, this clonotype is medium-sized. This rearrangement joins TRBV10-2 to TRBJ2-4; D possibly corresponds to TRBD2 (6 bases). CDR1 is WSHSY and CDR2 is SAAADI in the germline V gene. CDR3 length: 14 residues. V dropped 0 bases and J dropped 8 bases, with 11 bases sitting between them. In DNA form, the CDR3 reads TGCGCCAGCAGTGAGTCAAGAGGGAGGCACATTCAGTACTTC. Translated: CASSESRGRHIQYF.

The chain uses TRBV6-1 and TRBJ2-2, with unresolved D. The germline V and J ends were trimmed by 4 bases and 7 bases, with 4 bases remaining between them. CDR1 and CDR2 from the germline V gene are MNHNS and SASEGT. The CDR3 loop spans 11 amino acids. The CDR3: CASSGGGELFF. The CDR3 nucleotides are TGTGCCAGCAGTGGGGGCGGGGAGCTGTTTTTT.

The chain is built from TRBV19 and TRBJ1-1; D gene uncertain. Trimming shortened V by 5 bases and J by 1 base, and 8 bases separated the two germline ends. The CDR3 totals 13 residues. The germline V gene has CDR1 LNHDA and CDR2 SQIVND (reference sequence). CDR3 bases: TGTGCCAGTAGTCCCCCGGGGAACACTGAAGCTTTCTTT. Translating gives CASSPPGNTEAFF.

The genes are TRBV14 and TRBJ2-3, with D perhaps assigned TRBD1 or TRBD2 (5 bases each). Germline V gene lookup returns CDR1 SGHDN and CDR2 FVKESK. The CDR3 is made up of 15 amino acids. Trimming removed 1 base at V and 5 bases at J, with 13 bases between. The CDR3 is CASSQGTRGRDTQYF. For the CDR3, the DNA is TGTGCCAGCAGCCAAGGAACTCGGGGCAGAGATACGCAGTATTTT.

The chain combines TRBV19 with TRBJ2-3; maybe TRBD1 (10 bases). CDR3 length: 19 residues. Germline V lookup: CDR1 LNHDA, CDR2 SQIVND (reference sequence). V dropped 4 bases and J dropped 2 bases, with 25 bases sitting between them. CDR3 DNA sequence: TGTGCCAGTAGTACGCGACAGGGGGCTAGCGGGAAGCCCACAGATACGCAGTATTTT. Protein product: CASSTRQGASGKPTDTQYF.

The V gene is TRBV15, the J gene TRBJ2-1; 10 bases fit TRBD2. Germline V gene data show CDR1 as LNHNV and CDR2 as YYDKDF (reference sequence). V lost 6 bases and J lost 0; bases outside the gene matches: 5. This CDR3 has 16 residues. CDR3 bases: TGTGCCACCAGTGGGACTAGCGCCAGCTCCTACAATGAGCAGTTCTTC. This translates into CATSGTSASSYNEQFF.

This clonotype was seen only a few times. This sequence joins TRBV15 and TRBJ2-1, with a possible D match to TRBD2 (5 bases). The length of the CDR3 is 15 residues. CDR1 and CDR2 (germline): LNHNV, YYDKDF (reference sequence). V lost 0 bases and J 6 bases, leaving 12 bases between the germline ends. The CDR3 reads CATSRDSFGVNEQFF. CDR3 coding DNA: TGTGCCACCAGCAGAGATTCGTTCGGGGTCAATGAGCAGTTCTTC. Together with reference TRBV15 and TRBJ2-1, the CDR3 gives the full variable domain: DAMVIQNPRYQVTQFGKPVTLSCSQTLNHNVMYWYQQKSSQAPKLLFHYYDKDFNNEADTPDNFQSRRPNTSFCFLDIRSPGLGDTAMYLCATSRDSFGVNEQFFGPGTRLTVL.

The gene calls are TRBV5-1 and TRBJ2-5; 8 bases are shared with TRBD2. Germline V gives CDR1 SGHRS, CDR2 YFSETQ. The J segment lost 4 bases and the V segment lost 0 bases, leaving 8 bases of the junction unmatched. The CDR3 sequence is 16 residues long. The CDR3 DNA follows: TGCGCCAGCAGCTTGGGGGTTAGCGGGAATCCAGAGACCCAGTACTTC. Encoded protein: CASSLGVSGNPETQYF.

A word on this clonotype: It is unclear where the CDR3 begins or ends on the DNA, so no DNA is shown, and the CDR3 is as TCRdb lists it. This chain uses TRBV12-3 or TRBV12-4 with TRBJ2-6; the table's D call of TRBD2 was not tested on the DNA. Inclusive of both ends, the CDR3 amounts to 15 amino acids. CDR3 protein: CASSLRRAGANVLTF.

This clonotype is termed medium-sized. The chain is built from TRBV5-1 and TRBJ2-7; D is unclear. V shed 0 bases and J shed 7 bases, with 8 bases lying between them. Per the germline V gene, CDR1 is SGHRS and CDR2 is YFSETQ. CDR3 length equals 12 residues. The CDR3 coding sequence is TGCGCCAGCAGCTTGGGGGCGAGGGAGCAGTACTTC. Amino acid sequence: CASSLGAREQYF.

Sample share makes this clonotype medium-sized. The rearrangement links TRBV29-1 to TRBJ2-5; 7 nucleotides align to TRBD2. This CDR3 contains 12 residues. Germline CDR1 reads SQVTM; CDR2 reads ANQGSEA. The V gene end was trimmed by 7 bases and the J gene end by 4 bases; junction bases not matched to a gene: 6. CDR3 in DNA: TGCAGCGCAAAGCGGGAATCAGAGACCCAGTACTTC. This codes for CSAKRESETQYF.

The chain recombines TRBV7-3 with TRBJ2-2; a weak D match, TRBD2 (6 bases). The CDR3 totals 14 residues. V was pared by 2 bases and J by 5 bases, with 9 bases between. Germline loops: CDR1 SGHTA, CDR2 FQGTGA. As DNA, the CDR3 is TGTGCCAGCAGCTTACAGGAGGGGACCGGGGAGCTGTTTTTT. As protein: CASSLQEGTGELFF. The variable domain in full, with the rest retrieved from reference TRBV7-3 and TRBJ2-2, is GAGVSQTPSNKVTEKGKYVELRCDPISGHTALYWYRQSLGQGPEFLIYFQGTGAADDSGLPNDRFFAVRPEGSVSTLKIQRTERGDSAVYLCASSLQEGTGELFFGEGSRLTVL.

This clonotype was observed a handful of times. The gene calls are TRBV27 and TRBJ2-7; 13 nucleotides align to TRBD2. Germline CDR1 and CDR2: MNHEY and SMNVEV (reference sequence). The CDR3 contains 15 residues. The J segment lost 3 bases and the V segment lost 6 bases, leaving 5 bases of the junction unmatched. The CDR3 loop is CASRLLAGGLYEQYF. The DNA of the CDR3 is TGTGCCAGCAGATTACTAGCGGGAGGGCTCTACGAGCAGTACTTC.

This clonotype came up a few times. V gene TRBV6-4 combines with J gene TRBJ2-2, with a weak D call TRBD2 (6 bases). CDR3 length equals 14 residues. Germline V gives CDR1 MRHNA, CDR2 SNTAGT. V lost 4 bases, J lost 6 bases, and 12 bases lay in between. The CDR3 sequence is CASSVGTPPGELFF. As DNA, the CDR3 is TGTGCCAGCAGTGTCGGGACTCCACCCGGGGAGCTGTTTTTT.

V and J are TRBV7-4 and TRBJ1-4, with D perhaps matching TRBD1 (5 bases). Between the trimmed V and J ends, which lost 1 base and 8 bases, there was a span of 11 bases. Germline CDR1 reads SGHVT; CDR2 reads SQSDAQ. This CDR3 contains 14 residues. The CDR3 sequence is CASSLDQGGEKLFF. The DNA of the CDR3 is TGTGCCAGCAGCTTAGATCAGGGTGGAGAAAAACTGTTTTTT.

This clonotype has a handful of counts. The CDR3 region has the DNA TGTGCCAGCAGATACAGGGACGACTACGAGCAGTACTTC. This codes for CASRYRDDYEQYF. V usage is TRBV27 and J usage is TRBJ2-7, with D maybe TRBD1 (6 bases). The CDR3 is 13 amino acids. Germline lookup yields CDR1 MNHEY and CDR2 SMNVEV (reference sequence). The ends were cut back, 6 bases at V and 3 bases at J, with 12 bases in the middle.